This T cell receptor beta chain was recorded in a study of cytomegalovirus exposure and HLA in healthy donors. General study points: Many donors shared some public TCRs, even though most TCR sequences were rare. Later analysis identified around 15,000 TCR beta sequences associated with HLA alleles, using a false discovery rate threshold of 0.05. Altogether, some 170 TCR beta chains were recorded as cytomegalovirus-associated.

The PCR was carried out with 60 Vbeta primers and 13 Jbeta primers. Clones were sequenced by immunoSEQ multiplex PCR, and TCRdb holds only the in-frame ones, with some missing. The sample gives about 160,000 clones, less than 80% of which show up once; 3.5% to 5% is in the top ten. Though probably carrying unrecorded immune exposures, donors were nominally healthy at sampling. With regard to this clone: Its antigen is as yet unknown.

Germline assignment: CDR1 MNHEY and CDR2 SVGAGI. V was cut by 0 bases and J by 3 bases, with 8 bases left in between. The CDR3 is made up of 14 amino acids. The receptor was derived from a man in his forties in good health and CMV-seronegative. Material: PBMCs. The J gene is TRBJ1-2, the V gene TRBV6-5; possible D gene TRBD1, 5 bases. The CDR3: CASSYSDRHYGYTF. Written as DNA, the CDR3 is TGTGCCAGCAGTTACTCAGACAGACACTATGGCTACACCTTC.